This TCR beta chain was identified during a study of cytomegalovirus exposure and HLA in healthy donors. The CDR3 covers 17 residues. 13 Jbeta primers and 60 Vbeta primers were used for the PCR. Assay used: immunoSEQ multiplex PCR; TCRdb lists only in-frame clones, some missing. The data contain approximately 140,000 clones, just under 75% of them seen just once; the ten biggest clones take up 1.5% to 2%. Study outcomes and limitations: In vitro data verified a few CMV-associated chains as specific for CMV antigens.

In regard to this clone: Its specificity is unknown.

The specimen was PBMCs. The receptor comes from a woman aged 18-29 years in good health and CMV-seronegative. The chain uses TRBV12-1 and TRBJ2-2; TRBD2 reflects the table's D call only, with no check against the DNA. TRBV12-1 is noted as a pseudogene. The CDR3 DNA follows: TGTGCCAGCAGCTTTGTCCTGACTAGCGGGAGGGCCGGGGAGCTGTTTTTT. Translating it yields CASSFVLTSGRAGELFF.